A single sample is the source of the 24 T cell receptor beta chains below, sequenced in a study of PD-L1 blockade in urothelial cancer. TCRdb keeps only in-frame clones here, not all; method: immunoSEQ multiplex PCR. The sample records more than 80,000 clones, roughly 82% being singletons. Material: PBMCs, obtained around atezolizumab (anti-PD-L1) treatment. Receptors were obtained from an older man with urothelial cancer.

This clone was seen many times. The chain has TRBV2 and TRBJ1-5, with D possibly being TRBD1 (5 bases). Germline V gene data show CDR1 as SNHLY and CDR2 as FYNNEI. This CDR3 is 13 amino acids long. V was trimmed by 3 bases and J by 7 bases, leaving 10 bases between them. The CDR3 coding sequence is TGTGCCAGCAGTGACTGGGAGGGGCAGCCCCAGCATTTT. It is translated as CASSDWEGQPQHF. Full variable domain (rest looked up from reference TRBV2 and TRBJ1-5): EPEVTQTPSHQVTQMGQEVILRCVPISNHLYFYWYRQILGQKVEFLVSFYNNEISEKSEIFDDQFSVERPDGSNFTLKIRSTKLEDSAMYFCASSDWEGQPQHFGDGTRLSIL.

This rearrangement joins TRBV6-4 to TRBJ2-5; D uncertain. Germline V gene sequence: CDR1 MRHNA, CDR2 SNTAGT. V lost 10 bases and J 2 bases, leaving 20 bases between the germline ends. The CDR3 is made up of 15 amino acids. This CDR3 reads CAIPREQLMQETQYF. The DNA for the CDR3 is TGTGCCATACCGAGAGAACAGTTAATGCAAGAGACCCAGTACTTC.

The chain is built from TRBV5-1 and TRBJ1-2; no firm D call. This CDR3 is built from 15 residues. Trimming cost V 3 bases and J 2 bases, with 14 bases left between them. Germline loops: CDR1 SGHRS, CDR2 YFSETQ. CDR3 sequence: CASSSGSTENYGYTF. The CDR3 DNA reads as TGCGCCAGCAGCTCGGGGTCGACCGAGAACTATGGCTACACCTTC.

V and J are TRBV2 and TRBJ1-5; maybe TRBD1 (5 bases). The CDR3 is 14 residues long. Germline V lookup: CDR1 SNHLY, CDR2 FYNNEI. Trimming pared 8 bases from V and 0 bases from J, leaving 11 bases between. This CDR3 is CASGGVPSNQPQHF. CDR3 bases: TGTGCCAGCGGGGGGGTTCCTAGCAATCAGCCCCAGCATTTT.

This chain's CDR3 is CASGNNRGWTEAFF. CDR3 DNA sequence: TGTGCCAGCGGGAATAACAGGGGCTGGACTGAAGCTTTCTTT. This sequence joins TRBV6-4 and TRBJ1-1, with 7 bases that match TRBD1. The CDR3 has 14 amino acids. Losses at the gene ends were 8 bases for V and 5 bases for J; bases not matched to a gene: 11. The germline V gene has CDR1 MRHNA and CDR2 SNTAGT.

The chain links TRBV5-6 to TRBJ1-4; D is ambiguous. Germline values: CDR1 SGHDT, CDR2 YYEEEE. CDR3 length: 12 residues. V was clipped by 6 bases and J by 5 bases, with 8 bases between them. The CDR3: CASTMGNEKLFF. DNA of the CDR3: TGTGCCAGCACCATGGGCAATGAAAAACTGTTTTTT.

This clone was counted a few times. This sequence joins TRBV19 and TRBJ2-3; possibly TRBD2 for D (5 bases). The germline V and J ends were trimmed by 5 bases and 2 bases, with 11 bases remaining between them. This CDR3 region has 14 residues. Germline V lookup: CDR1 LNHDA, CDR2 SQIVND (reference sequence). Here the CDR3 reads CASSGSELTDTQYF. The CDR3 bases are TGTGCCAGTAGTGGGAGTGAGCTCACAGATACGCAGTATTTT.

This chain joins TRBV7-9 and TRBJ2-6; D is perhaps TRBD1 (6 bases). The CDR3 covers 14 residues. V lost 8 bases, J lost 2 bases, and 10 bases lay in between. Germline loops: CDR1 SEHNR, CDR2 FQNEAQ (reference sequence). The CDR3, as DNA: TGTGCCAGCGGATGGGACACTGGGGCCAACGTCCTGACTTTC. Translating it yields CASGWDTGANVLTF.

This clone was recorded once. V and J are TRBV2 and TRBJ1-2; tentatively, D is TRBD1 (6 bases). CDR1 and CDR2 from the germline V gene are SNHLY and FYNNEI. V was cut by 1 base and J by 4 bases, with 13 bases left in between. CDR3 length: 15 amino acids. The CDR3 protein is CASSEGQATIYGYTF. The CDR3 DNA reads TGTGCCAGCAGTGAAGGACAGGCGACGATCTATGGCTACACCTTC. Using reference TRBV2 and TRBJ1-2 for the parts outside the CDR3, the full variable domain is EPEVTQTPSHQVTQMGQEVILRCVPISNHLYFYWYRQILGQKVEFLVSFYNNEISEKSEIFDDQFSVERPDGSNFTLKIRSTKLEDSAMYFCASSEGQATIYGYTFGSGTRLTVV.

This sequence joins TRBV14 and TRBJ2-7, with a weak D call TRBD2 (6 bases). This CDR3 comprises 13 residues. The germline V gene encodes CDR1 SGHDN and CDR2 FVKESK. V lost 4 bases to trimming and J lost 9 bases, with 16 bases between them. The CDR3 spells CASSPGGPSAQYF. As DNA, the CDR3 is TGTGCCAGCAGCCCGGGTGGACCTAGCGCGCAGTACTTC.

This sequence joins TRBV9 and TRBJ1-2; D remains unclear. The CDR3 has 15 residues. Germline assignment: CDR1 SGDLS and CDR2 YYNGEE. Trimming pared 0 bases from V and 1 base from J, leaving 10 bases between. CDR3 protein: CASSVDSRFNYGYTF. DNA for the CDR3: TGTGCCAGCAGCGTAGACAGCAGGTTTAACTATGGCTACACCTTC. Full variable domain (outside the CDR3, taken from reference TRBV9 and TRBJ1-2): DSGVTQTPKHLITATGQRVTLRCSPRSGDLSVYWYQQSLDQGLQFLIQYYNGEERAKGNILERFSAQQFPDLHSELNLSSLELGDSALYFCASSVDSRFNYGYTFGSGTRLTVV.

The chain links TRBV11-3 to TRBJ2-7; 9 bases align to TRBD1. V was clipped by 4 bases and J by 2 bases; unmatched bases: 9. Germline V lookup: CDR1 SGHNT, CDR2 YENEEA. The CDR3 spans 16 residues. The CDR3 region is CASSSERGQGTYEQYF. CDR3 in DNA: TGTGCCAGCAGCTCTGAGAGGGGACAGGGAACCTACGAGCAGTACTTC.

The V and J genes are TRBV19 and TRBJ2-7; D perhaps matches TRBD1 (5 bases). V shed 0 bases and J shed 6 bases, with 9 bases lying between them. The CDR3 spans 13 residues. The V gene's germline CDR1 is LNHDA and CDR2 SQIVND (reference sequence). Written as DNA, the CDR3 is TGTGCCAGTAGTATAGATGGGCAGGGCGAGCAGTACTTC. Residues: CASSIDGQGEQYF.

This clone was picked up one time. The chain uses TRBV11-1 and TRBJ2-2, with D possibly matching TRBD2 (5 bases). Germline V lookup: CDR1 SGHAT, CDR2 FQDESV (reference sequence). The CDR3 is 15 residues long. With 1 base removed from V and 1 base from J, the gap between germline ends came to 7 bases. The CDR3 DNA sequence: TGTGCCAGCAGCTTAGGAGGGAGGAACACCGGGGAGCTGTTTTTT. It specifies CASSLGGRNTGELFF.

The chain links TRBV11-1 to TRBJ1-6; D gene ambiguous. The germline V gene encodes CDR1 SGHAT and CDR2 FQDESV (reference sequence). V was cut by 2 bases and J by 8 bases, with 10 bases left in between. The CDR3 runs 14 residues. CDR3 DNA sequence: TGTGCCAGCAGCTTAAGCGGTGGTGATTCACCCCTCCACTTT. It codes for CASSLSGGDSPLHF.

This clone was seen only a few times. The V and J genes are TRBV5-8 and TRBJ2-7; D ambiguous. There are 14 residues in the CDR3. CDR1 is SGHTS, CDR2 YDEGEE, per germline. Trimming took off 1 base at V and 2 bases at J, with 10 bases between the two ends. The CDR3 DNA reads TGTGCCAGCAGCTTGTTCCGAGGCACCTACGAGCAGTACTTC. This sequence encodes CASSLFRGTYEQYF.

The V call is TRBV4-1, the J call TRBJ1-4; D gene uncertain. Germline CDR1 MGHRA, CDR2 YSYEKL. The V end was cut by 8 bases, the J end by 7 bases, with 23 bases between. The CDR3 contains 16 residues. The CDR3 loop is CASSMGLGSYGEKLFF. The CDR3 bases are TGCGCCAGCTCGATGGGCTTGGGCAGTTATGGTGAAAAACTGTTTTTT.

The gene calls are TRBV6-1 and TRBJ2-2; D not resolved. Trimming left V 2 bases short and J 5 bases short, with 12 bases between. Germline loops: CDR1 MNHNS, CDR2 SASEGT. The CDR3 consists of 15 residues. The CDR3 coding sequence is TGTGCCAGCAGTGAAAGGTCAGGAAGAACCGGGGAGCTGTTTTTT. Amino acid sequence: CASSERSGRTGELFF.

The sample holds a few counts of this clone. Written as DNA, the CDR3 is TGTGCCAGCAGCTTAGATAGTGGGACAGGGGGGCGCGAGCAGTACTTC. This translates into CASSLDSGTGGREQYF. The chain has TRBV11-2 and TRBJ2-7; 11 bases map to TRBD1. The V segment lost 0 bases and the J segment 6 bases; nucleotides outside the gene matches: 7. The CDR3 covers 16 residues. CDR1 is SGHAT and CDR2 is FQNNGV in the germline V gene.

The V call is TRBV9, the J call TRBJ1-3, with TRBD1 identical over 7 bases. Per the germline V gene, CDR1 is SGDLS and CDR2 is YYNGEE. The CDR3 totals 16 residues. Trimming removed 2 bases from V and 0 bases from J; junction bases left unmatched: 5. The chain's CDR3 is CASSVAGQSSGNTIYF. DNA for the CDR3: TGTGCCAGCAGCGTTGCGGGACAGAGCTCTGGAAACACCATATATTTT. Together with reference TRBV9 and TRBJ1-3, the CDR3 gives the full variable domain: DSGVTQTPKHLITATGQRVTLRCSPRSGDLSVYWYQQSLDQGLQFLIQYYNGEERAKGNILERFSAQQFPDLHSELNLSSLELGDSALYFCASSVAGQSSGNTIYFGEGSWLTVV.

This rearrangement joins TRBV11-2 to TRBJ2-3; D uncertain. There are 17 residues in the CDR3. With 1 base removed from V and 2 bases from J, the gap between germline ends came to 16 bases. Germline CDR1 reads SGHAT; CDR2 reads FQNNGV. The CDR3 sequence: CASSLAPGSEITDTQYF. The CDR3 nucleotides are TGTGCCAGCAGCTTAGCGCCAGGTTCCGAAATCACAGATACGCAGTATTTT.

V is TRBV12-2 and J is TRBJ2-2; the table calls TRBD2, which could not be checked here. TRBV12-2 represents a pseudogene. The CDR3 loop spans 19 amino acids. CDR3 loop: CASRSDLSASGGWRGELFF. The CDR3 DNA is TGTGCAAGTCGCTCCGATTTAAGTGCTAGCGGGGGTTGGCGCGGGGAGCTGTTTTTT.

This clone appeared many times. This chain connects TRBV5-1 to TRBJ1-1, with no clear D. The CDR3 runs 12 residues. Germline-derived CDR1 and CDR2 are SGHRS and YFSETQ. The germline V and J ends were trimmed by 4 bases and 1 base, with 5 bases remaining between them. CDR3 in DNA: TGCGCCAGCAGCGGGCAGAACACTGAAGCTTTCTTT. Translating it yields CASSGQNTEAFF.

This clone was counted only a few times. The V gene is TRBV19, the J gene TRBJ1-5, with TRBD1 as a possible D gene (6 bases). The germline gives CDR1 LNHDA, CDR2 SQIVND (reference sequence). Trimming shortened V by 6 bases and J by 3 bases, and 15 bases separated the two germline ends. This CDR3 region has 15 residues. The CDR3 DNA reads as TGTGCCAGTAGCGGGGAGGGGGGACCCAATCAGCCCCAGCATTTT. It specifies CASSGEGGPNQPQHF.